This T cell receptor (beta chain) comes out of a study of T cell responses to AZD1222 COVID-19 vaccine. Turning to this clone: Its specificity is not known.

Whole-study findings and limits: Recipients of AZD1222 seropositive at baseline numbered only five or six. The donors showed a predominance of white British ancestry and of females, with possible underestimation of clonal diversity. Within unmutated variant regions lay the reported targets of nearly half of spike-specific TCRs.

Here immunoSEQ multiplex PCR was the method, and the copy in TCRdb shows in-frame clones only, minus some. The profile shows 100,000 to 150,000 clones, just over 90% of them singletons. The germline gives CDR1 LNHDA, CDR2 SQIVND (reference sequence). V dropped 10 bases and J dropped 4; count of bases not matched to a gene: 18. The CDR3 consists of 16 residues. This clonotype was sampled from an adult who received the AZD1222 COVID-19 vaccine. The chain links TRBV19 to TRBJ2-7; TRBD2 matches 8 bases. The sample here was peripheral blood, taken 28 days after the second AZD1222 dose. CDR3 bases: TGTGCCACCGACACCTCGAGTAGCGGGATTGTTTACGAGCAGTACTTC. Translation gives CATDTSSSGIVYEQYF.